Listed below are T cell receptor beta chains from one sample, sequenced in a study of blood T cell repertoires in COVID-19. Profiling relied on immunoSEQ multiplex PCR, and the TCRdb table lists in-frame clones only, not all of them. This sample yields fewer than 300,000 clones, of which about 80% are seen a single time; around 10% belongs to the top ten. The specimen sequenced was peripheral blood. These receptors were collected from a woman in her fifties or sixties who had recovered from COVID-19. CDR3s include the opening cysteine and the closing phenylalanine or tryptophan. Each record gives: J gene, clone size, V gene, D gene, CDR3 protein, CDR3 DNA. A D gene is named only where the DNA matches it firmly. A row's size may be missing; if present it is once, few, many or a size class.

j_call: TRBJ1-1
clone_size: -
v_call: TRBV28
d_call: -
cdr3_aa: CASSLGGFFF
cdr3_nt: TGTGCCAGCAGTTTAGGGGGGTTCTTCTTT

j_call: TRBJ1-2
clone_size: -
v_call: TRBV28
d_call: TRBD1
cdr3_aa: CASSFRPGSDRGVKGTLYGYTF
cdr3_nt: TGTGCCAGCAGTTTTCGGCCCGGCTCCGACAGGGGCGTAAAAGGGACCCTCTATGGCTACACCTTC

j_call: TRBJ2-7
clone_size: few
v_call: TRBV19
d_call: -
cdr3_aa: CASRSLSGMRDEQYF
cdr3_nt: TGTGCCAGTAGGTCACTTAGCGGTATGAGGGACGAGCAGTACTTC

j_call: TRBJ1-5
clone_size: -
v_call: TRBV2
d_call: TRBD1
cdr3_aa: CASRGQGGQPQHF
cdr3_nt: TGTGCCAGCAGGGGACAGGGCGGCCAGCCCCAGCATTTT

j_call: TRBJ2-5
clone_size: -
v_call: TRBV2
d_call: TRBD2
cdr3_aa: CASRTSGGIVETQYF
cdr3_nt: TGTGCCAGCAGGACAAGCGGGGGGATTGTGGAGACCCAGTACTTC

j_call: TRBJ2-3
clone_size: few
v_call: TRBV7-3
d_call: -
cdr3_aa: CASALSSGVRGDTQYF
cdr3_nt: TGTGCCAGTGCCCTTAGCTCGGGGGTTAGGGGAGATACGCAGTATTTT

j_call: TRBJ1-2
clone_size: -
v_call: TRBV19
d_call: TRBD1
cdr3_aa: CASGEQGGPGYTF
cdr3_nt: TGTGCCAGCGGAGAGCAGGGGGGTCCTGGCTACACCTTC

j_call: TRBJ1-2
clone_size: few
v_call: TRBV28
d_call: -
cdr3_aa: CASSPQGLGYTF
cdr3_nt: TGTGCCAGCAGTCCCCAGGGGTTGGGCTACACCTTC

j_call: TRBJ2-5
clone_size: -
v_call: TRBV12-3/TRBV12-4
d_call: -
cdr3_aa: CASSSGRGETQYF
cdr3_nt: TGTGCCAGCAGTTCGGGGAGGGGGGAGACCCAGTACTTC

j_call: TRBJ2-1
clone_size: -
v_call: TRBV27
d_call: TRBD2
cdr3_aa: CASSLEASGRGMGNEQFF
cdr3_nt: TGTGCCAGCAGTTTAGAGGCTAGCGGGAGGGGTATGGGAAATGAGCAGTTCTTC

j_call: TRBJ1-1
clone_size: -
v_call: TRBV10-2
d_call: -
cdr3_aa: CASSEILSGTEAFF
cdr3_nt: TGCGCCAGCAGTGAAATACTCTCCGGGACTGAAGCTTTCTTT

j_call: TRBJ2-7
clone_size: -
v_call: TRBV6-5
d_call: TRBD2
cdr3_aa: CASRPPSGRQEQYF
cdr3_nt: TGTGCCAGCAGACCCCCTAGCGGGAGACAGGAGCAGTACTTC

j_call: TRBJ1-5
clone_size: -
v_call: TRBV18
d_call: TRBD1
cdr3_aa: CASSPGQDNQPQHF
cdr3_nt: TGTGCCAGCTCACCGGGACAGGACAATCAGCCCCAGCATTTT

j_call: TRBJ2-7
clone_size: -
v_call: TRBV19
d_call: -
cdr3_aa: CASGPRGEQYF
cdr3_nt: TGTGCCAGTGGCCCGCGGGGCGAGCAGTACTTC

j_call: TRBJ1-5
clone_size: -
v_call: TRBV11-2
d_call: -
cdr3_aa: CASSPGYDQPQHF
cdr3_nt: TGTGCCAGCAGCCCCGGTTATGATCAGCCCCAGCATTTT

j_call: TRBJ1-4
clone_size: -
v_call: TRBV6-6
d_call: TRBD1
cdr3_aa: CASRRTLTGDLNEKLFF
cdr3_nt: TGTGCCAGCAGACGAACTCTAACAGGGGATTTAAATGAAAAACTGTTTTTT

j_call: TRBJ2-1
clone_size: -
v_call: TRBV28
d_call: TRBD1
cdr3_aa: CASRPGQGETNEQFF
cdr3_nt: TGTGCCAGCAGGCCCGGACAGGGGGAAACCAATGAGCAGTTCTTC

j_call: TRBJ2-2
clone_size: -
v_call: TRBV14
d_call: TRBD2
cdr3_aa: CASSRVPKTSITNTGELFF
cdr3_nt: TGTGCCAGCAGCCGCGTTCCAAAGACTAGCATTACGAACACCGGGGAGCTGTTTTTT

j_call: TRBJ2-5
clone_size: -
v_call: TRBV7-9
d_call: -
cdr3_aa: CASSSPAGKMHRVGETQYF
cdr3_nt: TGTGCCAGCAGCTCACCCGCAGGGAAGATGCACAGGGTAGGGGAGACCCAGTACTTC

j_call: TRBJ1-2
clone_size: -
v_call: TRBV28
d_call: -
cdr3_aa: CASSFPRVNYGYTF
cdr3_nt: TGTGCCAGCAGTTTCCCTAGAGTTAACTATGGCTACACCTTC

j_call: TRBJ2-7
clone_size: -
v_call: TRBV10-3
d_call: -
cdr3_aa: CAISESRQNYEQYF
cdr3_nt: TGTGCCATCAGTGAGTCTCGACAGAACTACGAGCAGTACTTC

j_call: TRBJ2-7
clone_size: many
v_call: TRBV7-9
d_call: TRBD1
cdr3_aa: CASSMTGEGSYEQYF
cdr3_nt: TGTGCCAGCAGCATGACAGGGGAAGGATCCTACGAGCAGTACTTC

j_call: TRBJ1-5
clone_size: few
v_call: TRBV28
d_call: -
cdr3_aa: CASSLRWSSPSNQPQHF
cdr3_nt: TGTGCCAGCAGTTTACGGTGGTCAAGCCCTAGCAATCAGCCCCAGCATTTT

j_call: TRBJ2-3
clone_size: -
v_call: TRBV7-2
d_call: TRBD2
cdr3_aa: CASKLTSGYTDTQYF
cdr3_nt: TGTGCCAGCAAGTTGACTAGCGGGTACACAGATACGCAGTATTTT

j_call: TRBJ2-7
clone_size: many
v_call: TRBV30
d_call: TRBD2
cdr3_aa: CAWSMDSGSHEQYF
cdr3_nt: TGTGCCTGGAGTATGGATAGCGGGAGCCACGAGCAGTACTTC

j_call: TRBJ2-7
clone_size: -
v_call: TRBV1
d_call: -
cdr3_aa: CTSSTPSHGQDLYEQYF
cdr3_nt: TGCACCAGCAGCACCCCGAGCCACGGACAGGACCTTTACGAGCAGTACTTC

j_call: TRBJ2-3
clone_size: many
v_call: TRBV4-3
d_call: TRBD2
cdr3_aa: CASSQNRAGGPSTDTQYF
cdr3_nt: TGCGCCAGCAGCCAAAACAGGGCGGGAGGGCCTAGCACAGATACGCAGTATTTT

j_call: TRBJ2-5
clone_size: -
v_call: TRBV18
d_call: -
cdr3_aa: CASSPEEETQYF
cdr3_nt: TGTGCCAGCTCACCTGAGGAAGAGACCCAGTACTTC

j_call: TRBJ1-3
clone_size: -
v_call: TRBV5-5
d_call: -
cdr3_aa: CASSLGASLSGNTIYF
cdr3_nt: TGTGCCAGCAGCTTGGGGGCAAGCCTCTCTGGAAACACCATATATTTT

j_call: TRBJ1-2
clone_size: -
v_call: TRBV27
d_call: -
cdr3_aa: CASSAPPGVYGYTF
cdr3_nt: TGTGCCAGCAGTGCCCCCCCAGGGGTCTATGGCTACACCTTC

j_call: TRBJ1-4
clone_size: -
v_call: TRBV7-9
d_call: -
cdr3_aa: CASSLGRGAEKLFF
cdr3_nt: TGTGCCAGCAGCTTAGGCAGGGGAGCTGAAAAACTGTTTTTT

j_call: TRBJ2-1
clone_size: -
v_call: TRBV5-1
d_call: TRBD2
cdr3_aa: CASSFYSGVSYNEQFF
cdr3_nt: TGCGCCAGCAGCTTCTATAGCGGGGTTTCCTACAATGAGCAGTTCTTC

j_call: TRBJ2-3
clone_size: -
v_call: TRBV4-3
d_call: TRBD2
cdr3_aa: CASSQKGRGRKDTQYF
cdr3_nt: TGCGCCAGCAGCCAAAAGGGGAGGGGACGAAAAGATACGCAGTATTTT

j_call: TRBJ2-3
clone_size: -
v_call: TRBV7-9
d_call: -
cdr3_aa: CASSLGPSAVTDTQYF
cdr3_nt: TGTGCCAGCAGCTTAGGCCCTAGCGCAGTCACAGATACGCAGTATTTT

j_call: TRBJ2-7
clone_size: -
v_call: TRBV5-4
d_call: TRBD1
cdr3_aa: CASSYGQGGSYEQYF
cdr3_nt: TGTGCCAGCAGCTATGGACAGGGAGGTTCCTACGAGCAGTACTTC

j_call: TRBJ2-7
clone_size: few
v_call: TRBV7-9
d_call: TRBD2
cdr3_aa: CASSMGLNYEQYF
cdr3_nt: TGTGCCAGCAGCATGGGACTAAATTACGAGCAGTACTTC

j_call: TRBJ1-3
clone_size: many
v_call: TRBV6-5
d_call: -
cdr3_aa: CASSYGLGNTIYF
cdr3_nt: TGTGCCAGCAGTTACGGACTGGGAAACACCATATATTTT

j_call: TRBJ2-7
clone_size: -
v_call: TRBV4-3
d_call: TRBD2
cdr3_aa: CASSQDLIGGLAASWHF
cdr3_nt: TGCGCCAGCAGCCAAGACCTCATCGGGGGACTAGCGGCCTCCTGGCACTTC

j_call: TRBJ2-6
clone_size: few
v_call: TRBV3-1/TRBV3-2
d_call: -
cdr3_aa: CASSQDGDILSGANVLTF
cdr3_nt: TGTGCCAGCAGCCAAGATGGGGACATTCTCTCTGGGGCCAACGTCCTGACTTTC

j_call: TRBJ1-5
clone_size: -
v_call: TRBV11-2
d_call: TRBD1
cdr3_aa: CASSFGQGSNQPQHF
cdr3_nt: TGTGCCAGCAGCTTTGGACAGGGCTCGAATCAGCCCCAGCATTTT

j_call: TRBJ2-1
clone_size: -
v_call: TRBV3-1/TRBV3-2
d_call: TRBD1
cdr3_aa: CASSQASQGDEQFF
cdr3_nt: TGTGCCAGCAGCCAAGCCTCACAGGGGGATGAGCAGTTCTTC

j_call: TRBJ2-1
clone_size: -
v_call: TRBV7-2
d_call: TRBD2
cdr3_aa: CASSLWASGGDNEQFF
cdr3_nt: TGTGCCAGCAGCTTATGGGCCAGCGGGGGTGACAATGAGCAGTTCTTC

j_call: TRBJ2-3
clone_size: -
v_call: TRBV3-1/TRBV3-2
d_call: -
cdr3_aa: CASSQGGFTDTQYF
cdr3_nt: TGTGCCAGCAGCCAAGGCGGATTCACAGATACGCAGTATTTT

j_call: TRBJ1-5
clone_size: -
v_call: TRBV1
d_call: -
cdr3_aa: CTSTSGFNQPQHF
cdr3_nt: TGCACCAGCACCTCGGGGTTCAATCAGCCCCAGCATTTT

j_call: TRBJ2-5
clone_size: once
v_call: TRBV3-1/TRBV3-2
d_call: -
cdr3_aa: CASSGGRGGTQYF
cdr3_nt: TGTGCCAGCTCGGGTGGTAGAGGGGGGACCCAGTACTTC

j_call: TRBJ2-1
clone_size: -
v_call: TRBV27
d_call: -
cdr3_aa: CASIGLANEQFF
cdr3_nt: TGTGCCAGCATCGGTTTAGCCAATGAGCAGTTCTTC

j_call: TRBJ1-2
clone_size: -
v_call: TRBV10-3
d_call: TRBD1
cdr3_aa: CAISFRGQDDGYTF
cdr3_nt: TGTGCCATCAGTTTCAGGGGACAGGACGATGGCTACACCTTC

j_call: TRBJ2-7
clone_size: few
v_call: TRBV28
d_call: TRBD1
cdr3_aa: CASSWLPTGGRYEQYF
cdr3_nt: TGTGCCAGCAGTTGGCTCCCGACAGGGGGCCGCTACGAGCAGTACTTC

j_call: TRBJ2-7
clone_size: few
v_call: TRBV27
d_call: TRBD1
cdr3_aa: CASSSGTGGYEQYF
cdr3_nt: TGTGCCAGCAGTTCCGGGACAGGAGGCTACGAGCAGTACTTC

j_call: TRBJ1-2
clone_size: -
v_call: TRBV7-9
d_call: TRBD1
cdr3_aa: CASNPTGNYGYTF
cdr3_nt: TGTGCCAGCAACCCGACAGGGAACTATGGCTACACCTTC